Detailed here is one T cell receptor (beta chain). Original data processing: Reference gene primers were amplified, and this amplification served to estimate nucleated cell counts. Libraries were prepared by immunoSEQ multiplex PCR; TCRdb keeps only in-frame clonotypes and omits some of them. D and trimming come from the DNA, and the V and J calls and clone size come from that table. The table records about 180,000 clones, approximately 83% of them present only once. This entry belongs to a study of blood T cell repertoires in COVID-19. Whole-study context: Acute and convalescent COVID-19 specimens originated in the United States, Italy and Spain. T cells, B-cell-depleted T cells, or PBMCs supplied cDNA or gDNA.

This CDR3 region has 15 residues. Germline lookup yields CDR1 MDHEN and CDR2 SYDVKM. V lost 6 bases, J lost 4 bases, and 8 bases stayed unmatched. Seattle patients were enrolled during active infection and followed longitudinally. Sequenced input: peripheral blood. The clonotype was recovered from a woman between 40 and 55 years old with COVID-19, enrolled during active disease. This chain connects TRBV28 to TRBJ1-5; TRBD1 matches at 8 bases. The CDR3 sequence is CASSLTGARNQPQHF. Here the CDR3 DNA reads TGTGCCAGCAGCCTGACAGGGGCGAGGAATCAGCCCCAGCATTTT.